This record covers a single T cell receptor beta chain. Germline-derived CDR1 and CDR2 are LGHNA and YSLEER. CDR3 size: 14 residues. Trimming removed 4 bases from V and 7 bases from J; junction bases left unmatched: 7. Per the authors' pipeline: Amplification with reference gene primers provided the estimates of nucleated cell counts. Data came from immunoSEQ multiplex PCR; TCRdb stores just in-frame clones and leaves some out. V, J and clone size are those of that table, while D and trimming were read from the DNA. The table lists roughly 520,000 clones, 85% to 90% of them singletons, with 1.5% to 2% in the top ten. This record belongs to a study of blood T cell repertoires in COVID-19. Participants, roughly 18 to 90 years old, spanned under 30 US areas. In assigning cohorts, the study relied on participant-reported clinical history.

The V gene is TRBV4-3, the J gene TRBJ1-1; the match to TRBD1 covers 9 bases. This TCR was sampled from a woman between 40 and 55 years old who had recovered from COVID-19. Material for sequencing was PBMCs or T cells enriched from blood (not recorded which). CDR3 sequence (DNA): TGCGCCAGCAGCCCCGACGACAGGGGGGATGAAGCTTTCTTT. Residues: CASSPDDRGDEAFF.